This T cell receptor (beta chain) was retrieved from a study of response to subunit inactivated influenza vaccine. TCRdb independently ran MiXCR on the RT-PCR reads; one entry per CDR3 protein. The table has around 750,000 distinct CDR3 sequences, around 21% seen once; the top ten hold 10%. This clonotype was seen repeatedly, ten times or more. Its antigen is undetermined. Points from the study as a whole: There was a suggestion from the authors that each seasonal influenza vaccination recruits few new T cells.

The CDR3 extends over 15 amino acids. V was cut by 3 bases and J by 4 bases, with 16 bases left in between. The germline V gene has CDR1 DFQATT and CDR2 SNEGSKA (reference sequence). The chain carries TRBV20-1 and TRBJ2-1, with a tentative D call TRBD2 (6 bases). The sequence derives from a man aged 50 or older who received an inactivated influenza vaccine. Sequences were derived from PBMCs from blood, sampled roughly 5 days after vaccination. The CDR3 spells CSASVGSGSYNEQFF. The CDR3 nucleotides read TGCAGTGCTAGTGTCGGGAGTGGGTCTTACAATGAGCAGTTCTTC.